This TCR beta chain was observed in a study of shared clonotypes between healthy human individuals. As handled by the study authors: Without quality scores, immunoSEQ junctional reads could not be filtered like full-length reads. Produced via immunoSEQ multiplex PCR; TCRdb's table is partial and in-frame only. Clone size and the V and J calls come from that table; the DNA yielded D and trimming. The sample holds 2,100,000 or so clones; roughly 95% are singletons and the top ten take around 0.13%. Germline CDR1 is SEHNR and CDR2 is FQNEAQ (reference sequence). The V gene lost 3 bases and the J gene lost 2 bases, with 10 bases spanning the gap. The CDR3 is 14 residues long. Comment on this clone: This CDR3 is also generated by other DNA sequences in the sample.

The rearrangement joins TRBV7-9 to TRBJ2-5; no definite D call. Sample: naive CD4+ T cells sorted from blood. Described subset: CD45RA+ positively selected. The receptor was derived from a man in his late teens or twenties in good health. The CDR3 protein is CASSFSVLQETQYF. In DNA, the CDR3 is TGTGCCAGCAGCTTTTCGGTCCTGCAAGAGACCCAGTACTTC.